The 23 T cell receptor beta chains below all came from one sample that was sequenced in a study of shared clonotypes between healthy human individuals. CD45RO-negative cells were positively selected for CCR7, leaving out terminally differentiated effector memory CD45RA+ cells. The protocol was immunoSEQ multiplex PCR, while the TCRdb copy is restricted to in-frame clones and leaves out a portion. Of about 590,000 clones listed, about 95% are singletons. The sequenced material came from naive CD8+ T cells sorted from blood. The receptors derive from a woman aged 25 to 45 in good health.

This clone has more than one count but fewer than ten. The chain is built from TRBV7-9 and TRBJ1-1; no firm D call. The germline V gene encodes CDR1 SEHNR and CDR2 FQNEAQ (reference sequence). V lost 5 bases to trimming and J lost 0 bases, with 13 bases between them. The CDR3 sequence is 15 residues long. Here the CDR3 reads CASSVPAGMNTEAFF. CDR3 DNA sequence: TGTGCCAGCAGCGTCCCAGCGGGCATGAACACTGAAGCTTTCTTT.

CDR3 DNA sequence: TGTGCCAGCAGTTCGCAGGACAGGGATTGGGAGCAGTACTTC. Encoded protein: CASSSQDRDWEQYF. This rearrangement joins TRBV27 to TRBJ2-5, with 8 bases lining up with TRBD1. With V trimmed by 4 bases and J by 11 bases, 12 bases remained unmatched. The CDR3 totals 14 residues. CDR1 and CDR2 (germline): MNHEY, SMNVEV (reference sequence).

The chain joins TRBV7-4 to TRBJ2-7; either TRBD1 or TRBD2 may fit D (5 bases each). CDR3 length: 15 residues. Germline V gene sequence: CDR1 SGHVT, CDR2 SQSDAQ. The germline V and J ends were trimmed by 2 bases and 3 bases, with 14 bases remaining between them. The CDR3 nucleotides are TGTGCCAGCAGCTTAAGGGGCCGGACTCTCTACGAGCAGTACTTC. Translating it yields CASSLRGRTLYEQYF.

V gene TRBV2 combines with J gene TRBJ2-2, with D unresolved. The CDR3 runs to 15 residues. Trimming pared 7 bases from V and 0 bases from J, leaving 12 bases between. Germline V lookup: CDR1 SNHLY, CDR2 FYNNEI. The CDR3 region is CASIGTAPNTGELFF. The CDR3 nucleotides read TGTGCCAGCATCGGCACTGCGCCGAACACCGGGGAGCTGTTTTTT.

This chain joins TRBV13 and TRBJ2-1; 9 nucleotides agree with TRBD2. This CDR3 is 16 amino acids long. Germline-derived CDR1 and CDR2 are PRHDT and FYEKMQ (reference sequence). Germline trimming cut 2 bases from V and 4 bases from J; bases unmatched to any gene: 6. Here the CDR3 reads CASSLPAGGPYNEQFF. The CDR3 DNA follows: TGTGCCAGCAGCTTACCGGCGGGAGGGCCTTACAATGAGCAGTTCTTC. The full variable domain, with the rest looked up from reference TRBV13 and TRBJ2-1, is AAGVIQSPRHLIKEKRETATLKCYPIPRHDTVYWYQQGPGQDPQFLISFYEKMQSDKGSIPDRFSAQQFSDYHSELNMSSLELGDSALYFCASSLPAGGPYNEQFFGPGTRLTVL.

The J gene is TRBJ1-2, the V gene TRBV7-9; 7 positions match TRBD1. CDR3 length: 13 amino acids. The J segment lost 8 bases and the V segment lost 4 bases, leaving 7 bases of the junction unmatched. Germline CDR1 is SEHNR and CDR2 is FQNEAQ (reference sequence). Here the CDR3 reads CASSSTQGRGYTF. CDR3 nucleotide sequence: TGTGCCAGCAGCTCCACACAGGGGCGCGGCTACACCTTC.

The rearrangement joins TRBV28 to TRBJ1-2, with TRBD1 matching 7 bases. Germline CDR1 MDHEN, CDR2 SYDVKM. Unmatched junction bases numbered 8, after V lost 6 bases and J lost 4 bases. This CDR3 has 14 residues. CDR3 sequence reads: CASSPTGQGYGYTF. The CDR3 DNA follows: TGTGCCAGCAGCCCGACAGGGCAAGGCTATGGCTACACCTTC.

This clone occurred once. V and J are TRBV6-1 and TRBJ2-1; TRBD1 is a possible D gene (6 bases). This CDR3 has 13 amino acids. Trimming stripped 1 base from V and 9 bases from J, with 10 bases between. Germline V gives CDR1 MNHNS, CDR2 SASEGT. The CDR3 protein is CASSEVGGLEQFF. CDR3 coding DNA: TGTGCCAGCAGTGAAGTTGGGGGCCTTGAGCAGTTCTTC.

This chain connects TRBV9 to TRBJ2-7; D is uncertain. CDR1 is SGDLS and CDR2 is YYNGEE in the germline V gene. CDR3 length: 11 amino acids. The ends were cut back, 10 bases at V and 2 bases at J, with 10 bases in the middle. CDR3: CARGPAYEQYF. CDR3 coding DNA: TGTGCCCGAGGCCCAGCCTACGAGCAGTACTTC. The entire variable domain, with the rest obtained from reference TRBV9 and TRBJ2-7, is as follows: DSGVTQTPKHLITATGQRVTLRCSPRSGDLSVYWYQQSLDQGLQFLIQYYNGEERAKGNILERFSAQQFPDLHSELNLSSLELGDSALYFCARGPAYEQYFGPGTRLTVT.

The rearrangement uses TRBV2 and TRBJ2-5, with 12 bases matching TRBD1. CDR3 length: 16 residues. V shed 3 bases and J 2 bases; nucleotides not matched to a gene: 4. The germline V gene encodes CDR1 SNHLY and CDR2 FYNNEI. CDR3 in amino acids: CASSDMGQGAQETQYF. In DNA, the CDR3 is TGTGCCAGCAGTGATATGGGACAGGGGGCTCAAGAGACCCAGTACTTC. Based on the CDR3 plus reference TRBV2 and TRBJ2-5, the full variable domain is EPEVTQTPSHQVTQMGQEVILRCVPISNHLYFYWYRQILGQKVEFLVSFYNNEISEKSEIFDDQFSVERPDGSNFTLKIRSTKLEDSAMYFCASSDMGQGAQETQYFGPGTRLLVL.

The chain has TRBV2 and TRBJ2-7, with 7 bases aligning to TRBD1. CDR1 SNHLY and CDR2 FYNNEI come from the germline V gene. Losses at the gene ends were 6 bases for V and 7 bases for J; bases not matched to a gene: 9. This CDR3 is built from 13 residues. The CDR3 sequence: CASRTGQAREQYF. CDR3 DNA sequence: TGTGCCAGCAGAACCGGACAGGCACGTGAGCAGTACTTC.

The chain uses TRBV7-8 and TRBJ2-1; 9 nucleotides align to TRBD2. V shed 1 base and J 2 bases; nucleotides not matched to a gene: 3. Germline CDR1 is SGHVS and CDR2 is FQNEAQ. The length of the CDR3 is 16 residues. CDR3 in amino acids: CASSLVVAGAYNEQFF. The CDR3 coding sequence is TGTGCCAGCAGCTTAGTGGTAGCGGGAGCCTACAATGAGCAGTTCTTC.

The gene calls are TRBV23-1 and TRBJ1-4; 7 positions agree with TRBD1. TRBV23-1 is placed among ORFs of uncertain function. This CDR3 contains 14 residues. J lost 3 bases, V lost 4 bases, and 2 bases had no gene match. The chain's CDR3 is CASSRTGANEKLFF. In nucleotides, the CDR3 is TGCGCCAGCAGTCGGACAGGAGCTAATGAAAAACTGTTTTTT.

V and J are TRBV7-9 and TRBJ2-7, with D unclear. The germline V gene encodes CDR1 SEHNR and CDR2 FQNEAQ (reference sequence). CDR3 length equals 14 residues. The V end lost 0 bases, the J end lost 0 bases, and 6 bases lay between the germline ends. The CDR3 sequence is CASSLASVSYEQYF. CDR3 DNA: TGTGCCAGCAGCTTAGCGTCCGTCTCCTACGAGCAGTACTTC.

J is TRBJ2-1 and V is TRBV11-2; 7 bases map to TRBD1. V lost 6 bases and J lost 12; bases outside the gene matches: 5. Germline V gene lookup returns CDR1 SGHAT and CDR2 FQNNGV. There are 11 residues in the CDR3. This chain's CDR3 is CASSDGTAQFF. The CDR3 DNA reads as TGTGCCAGCAGTGACGGGACAGCGCAGTTCTTC.

The CDR3 sequence is CASSLSRDRAKNEKLFF. CDR3 nucleotides: TGTGCCAGCAGCTTGTCCCGGGACAGGGCTAAGAATGAAAAACTGTTTTTT. The rearrangement uses TRBV5-4 and TRBJ1-4; 9 bases agree with TRBD1. V gave up 1 base and J gave up 5 bases; unmatched junction bases: 9. Looked up from germline, CDR1 is SGHNT and CDR2 is YYREEE (reference sequence). This CDR3 is built from 17 residues.

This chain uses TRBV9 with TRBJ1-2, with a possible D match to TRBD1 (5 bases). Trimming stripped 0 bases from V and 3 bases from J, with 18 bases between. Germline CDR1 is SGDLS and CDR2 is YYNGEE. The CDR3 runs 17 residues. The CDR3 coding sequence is TGTGCCAGCAGCGTAGAAGATCGGGGCCCAGTCCACTATGGCTACACCTTC. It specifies CASSVEDRGPVHYGYTF.

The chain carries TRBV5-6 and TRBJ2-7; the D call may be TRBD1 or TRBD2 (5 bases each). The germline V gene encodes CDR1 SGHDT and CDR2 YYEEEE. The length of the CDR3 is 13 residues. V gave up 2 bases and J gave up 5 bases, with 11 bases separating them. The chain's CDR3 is CASSFRGVDEQYF. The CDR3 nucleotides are TGTGCCAGCAGCTTTCGAGGGGTCGACGAGCAGTACTTC.

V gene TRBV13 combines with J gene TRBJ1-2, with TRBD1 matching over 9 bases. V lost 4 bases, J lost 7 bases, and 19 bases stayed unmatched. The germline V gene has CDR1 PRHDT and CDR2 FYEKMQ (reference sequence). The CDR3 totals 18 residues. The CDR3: CASSSVRTGVSKGAGYTF. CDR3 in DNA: TGTGCCAGCAGCTCCGTAAGGACAGGGGTTTCGAAGGGTGCTGGCTACACCTTC.

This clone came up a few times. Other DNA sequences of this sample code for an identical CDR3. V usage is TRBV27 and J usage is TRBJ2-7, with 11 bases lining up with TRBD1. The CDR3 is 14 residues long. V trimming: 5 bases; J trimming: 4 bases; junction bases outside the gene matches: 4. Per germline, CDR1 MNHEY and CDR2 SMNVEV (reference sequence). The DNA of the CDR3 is TGTGCCAGCAGTCCCGGGACAGGGGGGTACGAGCAGTACTTC. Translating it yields CASSPGTGGYEQYF.

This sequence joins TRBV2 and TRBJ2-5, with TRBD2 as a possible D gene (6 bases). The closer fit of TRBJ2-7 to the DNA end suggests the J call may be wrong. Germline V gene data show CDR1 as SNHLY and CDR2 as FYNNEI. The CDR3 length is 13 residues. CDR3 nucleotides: TGTGCCAGCAGTGAAGGCGGGGCGGACGAGCAGTACTTC. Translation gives CASSEGGADEQYF.

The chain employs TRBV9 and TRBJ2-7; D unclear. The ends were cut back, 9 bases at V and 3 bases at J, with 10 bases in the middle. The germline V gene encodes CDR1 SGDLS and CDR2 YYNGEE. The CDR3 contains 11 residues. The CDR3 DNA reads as TGTGCCACCGTGCGGAACTACGAGCAGTACTTC. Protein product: CATVRNYEQYF.

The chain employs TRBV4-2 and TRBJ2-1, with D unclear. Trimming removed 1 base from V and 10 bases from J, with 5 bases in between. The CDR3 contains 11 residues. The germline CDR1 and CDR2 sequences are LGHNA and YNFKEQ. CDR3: CASSQGREQFF. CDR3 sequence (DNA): TGTGCCAGCAGCCAAGGGCGGGAGCAGTTCTTC.